Below, 31 T cell receptor beta chains from the same sample are listed, as sequenced in a study of identifying expanded T cells in peripheral blood. Produced via immunoSEQ multiplex PCR; TCRdb's table is partial and in-frame only. This sample has approximately 85,000 clones; 88% occur once, and the top ten carry 15% to 20%. Material: blood. These receptors were taken from a person aged 18-69 years in good health.

The chain recombines TRBV27 with TRBJ2-7; 9 positions agree with TRBD1. The CDR3 consists of 14 residues. Looked up from germline, CDR1 is MNHEY and CDR2 is SMNVEV (reference sequence). V lost 5 bases to trimming and J lost 2 bases; unmatched junction nucleotides: 4. The CDR3 DNA follows: TGTGCCAGCAGTCCCGACAGGGGGACCTACGAGCAGTACTTC. The encoded protein is CASSPDRGTYEQYF.

This chain links TRBV7-8 with TRBJ2-7; D may be TRBD1 or TRBD2 (5 bases each). The ends were cut back, 5 bases at V and 0 bases at J, with 14 bases in the middle. The germline gives CDR1 SGHVS, CDR2 FQNEAQ. This CDR3 is 15 amino acids long. Here the CDR3 DNA reads TGTGCCAGCAGCCCCCACCGGGACCCCTCCTACGAGCAGTACTTC. Translated: CASSPHRDPSYEQYF.

The chain links TRBV19 to TRBJ2-6; TRBD1 aligns across 10 bases. CDR3 length equals 18 residues. The V gene's germline CDR1 is LNHDA and CDR2 SQIVND (reference sequence). The J segment lost 0 bases and the V segment lost 1 base, leaving 3 bases of the junction unmatched. CDR3 residues: CASSIGGQGLSGANVLTF. DNA for the CDR3: TGTGCCAGTAGTATAGGGGGACAGGGGCTCTCTGGGGCCAACGTCCTGACTTTC. The variable domain in full, completed from reference TRBV19 and TRBJ2-6, reads DGGITQSPKYLFRKEGQNVTLSCEQNLNHDAMYWYRQDPGQGLRLIYYSQIVNDFQKGDIAEGYSVSREKKESFPLTVTSAQKNPTAFYLCASSIGGQGLSGANVLTFGAGSRLTVL.

The chain couples TRBV28 to TRBJ1-5; D perhaps matches TRBD1 (6 bases). CDR3 size: 15 residues. V lost 2 bases, J lost 5 bases, and 13 bases lay in between. Germline V gives CDR1 MDHEN, CDR2 SYDVKM. The CDR3 DNA reads TGTGCCAGCAGTTTACCTCAGGGGCCTCATCAGCCCCAGCATTTT. Translating gives CASSLPQGPHQPQHF.

The chain uses TRBV6-5 and TRBJ2-5; D is undetermined. Between the trimmed V and J ends, which lost 4 bases and 0 bases, there was a span of 12 bases. The CDR3 sequence is 15 residues long. Germline loops: CDR1 MNHEY, CDR2 SVGAGI. The chain's CDR3 is CASSFALGYQETQYF. As DNA, the CDR3 is TGTGCCAGCAGTTTCGCCCTCGGCTACCAAGAGACCCAGTACTTC.

V gene TRBV6-1 combines with J gene TRBJ2-7; D possibly uses TRBD1 or TRBD2 (5 bases each). V was clipped by 1 base and J by 3 bases, with 10 bases between them. From germline, CDR1 is MNHNS and CDR2 SASEGT. The CDR3 is 14 residues long. CDR3 coding DNA: TGTGCCAGCAGTGAAGGGGGTGGGGGCTACGAGCAGTACTTC. It translates to CASSEGGGGYEQYF.

The rearrangement joins TRBV29-1 to TRBJ1-3; D unclear. CDR3 length: 11 residues. The V end lost 6 bases, the J end lost 6 bases, and 9 bases lay between the germline ends. The germline gives CDR1 SQVTM, CDR2 ANQGSEA. DNA for the CDR3: TGCAGCGTCCCGGACGAAAACACCATATATTTT. This gives the protein CSVPDENTIYF.

The chain joins TRBV18 to TRBJ1-5, with D unresolved. The V gene lost 1 base and the J gene lost 4 bases, with 5 bases spanning the gap. The CDR3 runs 13 residues. CDR1 is KGHSH, CDR2 LQKENI, per germline. The CDR3 bases are TGTGCCAGCTCACCACAGTATAATCAGCCCCAGCATTTT. It encodes CASSPQYNQPQHF. The full variable domain, in which reference TRBV18 and TRBJ1-5 provide the parts outside the CDR3, is NAGVMQNPRHLVRRRGQEARLRCSPMKGHSHVYWYRQLPEEGLKFMVYLQKENIIDESGMPKERFSAEFPKEGPSILRIQQVVRGDSAAYFCASSPQYNQPQHFGDGTRLSIL.

The chain recombines TRBV7-8 with TRBJ1-3, with D perhaps TRBD1 (6 bases). Germline V CDR1 and CDR2: SGHVS, FQNEAQ. V was cut by 1 base and J by 2 bases, with 15 bases left in between. CDR3 size: 17 residues. CDR3 loop: CASSLVGGGRAGNTIYF. The CDR3 DNA sequence: TGTGCCAGCAGCTTAGTAGGAGGGGGTAGGGCTGGAAACACCATATATTTT.

V usage is TRBV9 and J usage is TRBJ1-2; TRBD1 is a possible D gene (5 bases). Trimming took 0 bases from V and 6 from J, leaving 12 bases between them. Per germline, CDR1 SGDLS and CDR2 YYNGEE. CDR3 length equals 14 residues. Here the CDR3 DNA reads TGTGCCAGCAGCGTAGATAGCAGGGAACATGGCTACACCTTC. As protein: CASSVDSREHGYTF.

V usage is TRBV5-6 and J usage is TRBJ1-1; 7 bases fit TRBD1. The junction had 7 bases not matched to a gene; V was cut back by 4 bases and J by 7 bases. The V gene's germline CDR1 is SGHDT and CDR2 YYEEEE. This CDR3 region has 13 residues. The CDR3 is CASSLKQGSEAFF. The CDR3 DNA is TGTGCCAGCAGCCTTAAACAGGGGAGTGAAGCTTTCTTT.

The CDR3 sequence is CASSIRREETQYF. CDR3 in DNA: TGTGCCAGCTCTATCCGGAGGGAGGAGACCCAGTACTTC. V is TRBV6-5 and J is TRBJ2-5, with D perhaps TRBD2 (6 bases). This CDR3 is 13 amino acids long. Deletions cut 8 bases from V and 5 bases from J, with 15 bases between. Germline CDR1 MNHEY, CDR2 SVGAGI.

There are a few counts of this clone. The genes are TRBV10-3 and TRBJ2-1; D gene uncertain. Germline loops: CDR1 ENHRY, CDR2 SYGVKD. V lost 3 bases to trimming and J lost 0 bases, with 15 bases between them. The CDR3 loop spans 17 amino acids. CDR3 DNA sequence: TGTGCCATCAGTGATCTTCCGGCGCCTAGCTCCTACAATGAGCAGTTCTTC. Translation gives CAISDLPAPSSYNEQFF.

The V call is TRBV9, the J call TRBJ2-5; a possible D gene is TRBD2 (7 bases). This CDR3 has 16 amino acids. Germline V gives CDR1 SGDLS, CDR2 YYNGEE. V was trimmed by 3 bases and J by 5 bases, leaving 20 bases between them. CDR3 coding DNA: TGTGCCAGCAGCGGCCGGGCGGGGGCCTCGTACGAGACCCAGTACTTC. Translating it yields CASSGRAGASYETQYF. Full variable domain (rest looked up from reference TRBV9 and TRBJ2-5): DSGVTQTPKHLITATGQRVTLRCSPRSGDLSVYWYQQSLDQGLQFLIQYYNGEERAKGNILERFSAQQFPDLHSELNLSSLELGDSALYFCASSGRAGASYETQYFGPGTRLLVL.

V is TRBV6-6 and J is TRBJ2-7; D uncertain. V was clipped by 2 bases and J by 6 bases, with 8 bases between them. Looked up from germline, CDR1 is MNHNY and CDR2 is SVGAGI (reference sequence). This CDR3 contains 12 residues. CDR3 nucleotides: TGTGCCAGCAGTTACGGCCCGGCCGAGCAGTACTTC. Its protein product is CASSYGPAEQYF.

V gene TRBV29-1 combines with J gene TRBJ2-1, with D possibly matching TRBD1 (5 bases). Trimming shortened V by 4 bases and J by 9 bases, and 16 bases separated the two germline ends. This CDR3 region has 13 residues. Germline V gene lookup returns CDR1 SQVTM and CDR2 ANQGSEA. As DNA, the CDR3 is TGCAGCGTTGCCTGGCAGGGCTTCATTGAGCAGTTCTTC. Translating it yields CSVAWQGFIEQFF.

This clone has just a few counts. The chain links TRBV9 to TRBJ1-1, with unresolved D. The CDR3 runs 13 residues. The V gene lost 4 bases and the J gene lost 1 base, with 8 bases spanning the gap. CDR1 SGDLS and CDR2 YYNGEE come from the germline V gene. CDR3 amino acids: CASSLGSNTEAFF. The CDR3 nucleotides read TGTGCCAGCAGCCTGGGGTCGAACACTGAAGCTTTCTTT.

The gene calls are TRBV7-9 and TRBJ2-5; D might be TRBD2 (5 bases). Trimming removed 5 bases from V and 0 bases from J, with 13 bases in between. The CDR3 extends over 15 amino acids. CDR1 is SEHNR and CDR2 is FQNEAQ in the germline V gene (reference sequence). The CDR3 protein is CASSPTGKYQETQYF. The CDR3 nucleotides are TGTGCCAGCAGCCCAACGGGAAAATACCAAGAGACCCAGTACTTC. Full variable domain (outside the CDR3, taken from reference TRBV7-9 and TRBJ2-5): DTGVSQNPRHKITKRGQNVTFRCDPISEHNRLYWYRQTLGQGPEFLTYFQNEAQLEKSRLLSDRFSAERPKGSFSTLEIQRTEQGDSAMYLCASSPTGKYQETQYFGPGTRLLVL.

The chain combines TRBV5-1 with TRBJ2-3; 14 positions match TRBD2. This CDR3 has 17 residues. Trimming cost V 4 bases and J 6 bases; bases outside gene matches: 10. Per the germline V gene, CDR1 is SGHRS and CDR2 is YFSETQ. This CDR3 is CASSPSTSGGAFDTQYF. CDR3 nucleotides: TGCGCCAGCAGCCCATCGACTAGCGGGGGGGCTTTTGATACGCAGTATTTT.

The chain links TRBV4-1 to TRBJ2-1; D gene unclear. V was cut by 4 bases and J by 10 bases, with 17 bases left in between. This CDR3 contains 14 residues. Germline V gives CDR1 MGHRA, CDR2 YSYEKL. The CDR3 DNA reads TGCGCCAGCAGCCTGGGCCCCGTAGAGAAGGAGCAGTTCTTC. Translated: CASSLGPVEKEQFF.

This sequence joins TRBV18 and TRBJ1-1; 7 bases fit TRBD1. With 1 base clipped from V and 11 bases from J, the junction kept 7 bases outside the gene matches. CDR3 length equals 13 residues. Germline CDR1 and CDR2: KGHSH and LQKENI. As DNA, the CDR3 is TGTGCCAGCTCACCACAGGGGGCGTTTCTGGCTTTCTTT. Translated: CASSPQGAFLAFF.

The chain has TRBV25-1 and TRBJ2-7, with TRBD1 matching over 7 bases. Looked up from germline, CDR1 is MGHDK and CDR2 is SYGVNS. This CDR3 has 17 amino acids. The J segment lost 2 bases and the V segment lost 1 base, leaving 11 bases of the junction unmatched. The chain's CDR3 is CASSEWGRQGPPYEQYF. In nucleotides, the CDR3 is TGTGCCAGCAGTGAATGGGGCCGACAGGGCCCCCCCTACGAGCAGTACTTC.

V is TRBV18 and J is TRBJ2-7; a weak D match, TRBD1 (6 bases). Germline loops: CDR1 KGHSH, CDR2 LQKENI. With 8 bases removed from V and 3 bases from J, the gap between germline ends came to 11 bases. The CDR3 contains 12 residues. The CDR3 loop reads CASGRDIYEQYF. The CDR3 coding sequence is TGTGCCAGCGGACGGGACATCTACGAGCAGTACTTC.

The chain uses TRBV2 and TRBJ2-2; 10 nucleotides align to TRBD2. The V and J ends lost 3 bases and 7 bases, in that order; junction bases with no gene match: 11. From germline, CDR1 is SNHLY and CDR2 FYNNEI. The CDR3 extends over 17 amino acids. CDR3 nucleotides: TGTGCCAGCAGTGACCAAAGCGGGGGGGCCGGAGGCGGGGAGCTGTTTTTT. Its translation is CASSDQSGGAGGGELFF.

This chain links TRBV4-1 with TRBJ1-1, with D perhaps TRBD1 (5 bases). The V end lost 0 bases, the J end lost 7 bases, and 15 bases lay between the germline ends. The CDR3 runs 15 residues. Germline values: CDR1 MGHRA, CDR2 YSYEKL. CDR3 bases: TGCGCCAGCAGCCAAGATGGGGGGTGGAGCCTTGAAGCTTTCTTT. This encodes CASSQDGGWSLEAFF.

The chain recombines TRBV14 with TRBJ1-4, with TRBD1 identical over 7 bases. This CDR3 is 15 amino acids long. Trimming cost V 2 bases and J 10 bases; bases outside gene matches: 10. Germline CDR1 is SGHDN and CDR2 is FVKESK. This chain's CDR3 is CASSQSRGGGGKLFF. The CDR3 DNA reads TGTGCCAGCAGCCAAAGTCGAGGGGGCGGAGGAAAACTGTTTTTT.

The chain has TRBV4-1 and TRBJ1-1; TRBD1 is a possible D gene (5 bases). The length of the CDR3 is 14 residues. V lost 3 bases, J lost 1 base, and 9 bases lay in between. The V gene's germline CDR1 is MGHRA and CDR2 YSYEKL. The CDR3 spells CASSQGGWNTEAFF. CDR3 bases: TGCGCCAGCAGCCAGGGGGGGTGGAACACTGAAGCTTTCTTT.

The chain couples TRBV15 to TRBJ2-7; D is perhaps TRBD1 (6 bases). The V gene lost 3 bases and the J gene lost 3 bases, with 36 bases spanning the gap. The CDR3 runs to 22 residues. In germline, CDR1 is LNHNV, CDR2 YYDKDF (reference sequence). CDR3 loop: CATSSERWIRDTQNIDVYEQYF. The DNA of the CDR3 is TGTGCCACCAGCAGCGAGAGATGGATCCGGGACACACAGAACATTGACGTCTACGAGCAGTACTTC.

This clone was counted a few times. The V call is TRBV30, the J call TRBJ1-4, with TRBD1 matching over 9 bases. J was trimmed by 10 bases and V by 4 bases; bases with no gene match: 7. Germline V gives CDR1 GTSNPN, CDR2 SVGIG (reference sequence). The CDR3 is made up of 13 amino acids. The CDR3 sequence: CAWTGQGSVKLFF. In DNA, the CDR3 is TGTGCCTGGACGGGACAGGGAAGTGTAAAACTGTTTTTT.

The V gene is TRBV28, the J gene TRBJ2-1; D is undetermined. The germline V gene has CDR1 MDHEN and CDR2 SYDVKM. The CDR3 contains 15 residues. Trimming stripped 5 bases from V and 0 bases from J, with 11 bases between. CDR3 in amino acids: CASSGSENSYNEQFF. CDR3 DNA: TGTGCCAGCAGTGGGTCCGAAAACTCCTACAATGAGCAGTTCTTC.

This rearrangement joins TRBV19 to TRBJ2-7; 7 nucleotides align to TRBD1. The germline gives CDR1 LNHDA, CDR2 SQIVND (reference sequence). CDR3 size: 13 residues. V lost 5 bases to trimming and J lost 3 bases; unmatched junction nucleotides: 4. The CDR3 is CASSSDRDYEQYF. The CDR3 bases are TGTGCCAGTAGTTCAGACAGGGACTACGAGCAGTACTTC. Full variable domain (rest looked up from reference TRBV19 and TRBJ2-7): DGGITQSPKYLFRKEGQNVTLSCEQNLNHDAMYWYRQDPGQGLRLIYYSQIVNDFQKGDIAEGYSVSREKKESFPLTVTSAQKNPTAFYLCASSSDRDYEQYFGPGTRLTVT.